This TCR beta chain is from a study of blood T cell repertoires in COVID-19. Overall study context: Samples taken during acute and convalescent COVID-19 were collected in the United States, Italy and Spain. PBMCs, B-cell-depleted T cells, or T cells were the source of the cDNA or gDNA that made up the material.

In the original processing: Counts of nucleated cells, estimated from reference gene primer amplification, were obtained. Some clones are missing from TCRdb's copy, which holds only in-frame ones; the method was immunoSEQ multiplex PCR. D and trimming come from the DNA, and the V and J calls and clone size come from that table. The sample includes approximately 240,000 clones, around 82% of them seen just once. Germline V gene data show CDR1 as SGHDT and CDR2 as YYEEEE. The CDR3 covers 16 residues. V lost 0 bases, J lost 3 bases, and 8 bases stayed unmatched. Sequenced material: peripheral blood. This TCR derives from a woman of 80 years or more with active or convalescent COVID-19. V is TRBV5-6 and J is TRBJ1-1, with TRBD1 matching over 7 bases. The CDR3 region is CASSLASGRGYTEAFF. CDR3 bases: TGTGCCAGCAGCTTGGCCTCCGGCAGGGGGTACACTGAAGCTTTCTTT.